The TCR beta chain under discussion was sequenced for a study of T-cell reconstitution after alpha-beta-depleted transplantation in children. General study findings and limits: In some patients, recipient T cells and intrathymic progenitors surviving conditioning explained high day-60 diversity. A year post-transplant, T-cell counts and diversity derived mostly from newly produced T cells. Reportedly, alpha-beta T cells present about two months post-transplant originated from several hundred expanded clones of graft origin.

To note about this clonotype: Its antigen is as yet unknown.

Trimming cost V 6 bases and J 1 base; bases outside gene matches: 9. Per germline, CDR1 MNHEY and CDR2 SVGAGI. The CDR3 has 15 amino acids. The TCRbeta library was prepared with unique molecular identifiers. TCRdb re-called the PCR reads through MiXCR, storing one row per CDR3 protein. The sample has about 610,000 distinct CDR3 sequences; 27% are singletons. The V and J genes are TRBV6-5 and TRBJ2-7; TRBD2 agrees at 7 bases. The specimen comprised PBMCs, sampled before TCRalphabeta/CD19-depleted stem cell transplant. The origin of this receptor is a boy under two years old with Wiskott-Aldrich syndrome, due to receive a stem cell transplant. CDR3 DNA: TGTGCCAGCAGGTACGCGGGAGAAGGTTCCTACGAGCAGTACTTC. It yields the protein CASRYAGEGSYEQYF.